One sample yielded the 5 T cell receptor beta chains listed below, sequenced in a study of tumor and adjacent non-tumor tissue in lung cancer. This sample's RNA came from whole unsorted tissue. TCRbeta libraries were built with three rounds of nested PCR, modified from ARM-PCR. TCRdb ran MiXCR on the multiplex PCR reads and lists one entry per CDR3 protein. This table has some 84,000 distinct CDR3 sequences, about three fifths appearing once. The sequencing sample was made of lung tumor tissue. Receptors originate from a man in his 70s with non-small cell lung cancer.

CDR3 DNA: TGTACAAGCAGATACACAGGGCTCACTGAAGCTTTCTTT. Protein sequence: CTSRYTGLTEAFF. The chain couples TRBV11-2 to TRBJ1-1; D might be TRBD1 (6 bases). The V gene's germline CDR1 is SGHAT and CDR2 FQNNGV. There are 13 residues in the CDR3.

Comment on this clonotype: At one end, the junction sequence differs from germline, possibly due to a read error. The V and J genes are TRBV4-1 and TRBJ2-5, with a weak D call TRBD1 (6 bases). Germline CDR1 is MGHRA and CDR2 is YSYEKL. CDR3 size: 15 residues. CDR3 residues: CAGSQEIRGAETQYF. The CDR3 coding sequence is TGCGCCGGCAGCCAGGAAATCAGGGGAGCGGAGACCCAGTACTTC.

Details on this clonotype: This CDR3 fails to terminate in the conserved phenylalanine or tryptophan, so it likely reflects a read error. Written as DNA, the CDR3 is TGTGTCAGCAGCTTACCCTACGAGCAGTACTTG. Its protein product is CVSSLPYEQYL. V and J are TRBV11-2 and TRBJ2-7, with D hard to call. This CDR3 is built from 11 residues. Germline V gene data show CDR1 as SGHAT and CDR2 as FQNNGV.

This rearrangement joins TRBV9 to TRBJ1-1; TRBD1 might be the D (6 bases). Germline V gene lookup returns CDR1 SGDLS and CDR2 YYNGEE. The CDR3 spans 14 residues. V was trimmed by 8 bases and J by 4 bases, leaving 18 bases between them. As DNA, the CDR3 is TGTGCCAGAAGCCCAGGACAGAGGGGCACTGAAGCTTTCTTT. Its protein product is CARSPGQRGTEAFF.

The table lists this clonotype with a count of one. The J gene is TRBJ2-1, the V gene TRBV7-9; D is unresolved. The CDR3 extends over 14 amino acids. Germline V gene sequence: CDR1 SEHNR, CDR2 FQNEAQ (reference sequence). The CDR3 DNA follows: TGTGCTAACATAGGGCACAACCGTTACGGGGAGCAGTTCTTC. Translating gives CANIGHNRYGEQFF.